The 28 T cell receptor beta chains reported below all come from one sample, sequenced in a study of shared clonotypes between healthy human individuals (TCRdb year 2020). The library was generated by the immunoSEQ multiplex PCR assay. As stored in TCRdb, this immuneACCESS dataset retains in-frame rearrangements with V and J assigned. A fraction of the clones does not appear; measured against another copy, unresolved V genes explain less than half of the discrepancy, and the remainder lacks a known reason. In all, the sample holds 450,000 or so clones, and more than 70% of those were seen once. The ten largest clonotypes hold about 12% of the sample. The source material was PBMCs. The receptor source for this set is a woman between 40 and 55 years old in good health. Some clones in this sample may be carry-over from other donors' samples.

J is TRBJ2-3 and V is TRBV28, with TRBD2 identical over 14 bases. This CDR3 is built from 19 residues. Germline CDR1 is MDHEN and CDR2 is SYDVKM. V shed 4 bases and J 4 bases; nucleotides not matched to a gene: 13. The CDR3 coding sequence is TGTGCCAGCAGTTACGGGGGACTAGCGGGAGTCCCTCTGCCAGATACGCAGTATTTT. Its protein is CASSYGGLAGVPLPDTQYF.

The V gene is TRBV9, the J gene TRBJ2-2, with unresolved D. The V gene's germline CDR1 is SGDLS and CDR2 YYNGEE. Trimming left V 3 bases short and J 7 bases short, with 16 bases between. CDR3 length: 15 amino acids. CDR3 protein: CASSAQGLGNGELFF. The CDR3 DNA follows: TGTGCCAGCAGCGCGCAAGGGCTAGGGAACGGGGAGCTGTTTTTT.

As for this clone: This may be a read error, as it is one base from a much larger clone. J is TRBJ2-1 and V is TRBV6-1; 8 nucleotides line up with TRBD2. CDR1 and CDR2 (germline): MNHNS, SASEGT. This CDR3 has 15 residues. CDR3 sequence: CASSVAGTRVNELFF. CDR3 bases: TGTGCCAGCAGTGTTGCCGGGACTAGGGTCAATGAGCTGTTCTTC.

In regard to this clone: A read error likely explains this, since a far larger clone differs by one base. The CDR3 ends on some other residue instead of the conserved phenylalanine or tryptophan, so this is likely a read error. This chain connects TRBV11-2 to TRBJ1-1; D is uncertain. Germline CDR1 reads SGHAT; CDR2 reads FQNNGV. V lost 0 bases to trimming and J lost 4 bases, with 15 bases between them. This CDR3 contains 16 residues. The CDR3 DNA sequence: TGTGCCAGCAGCTTAGAATTCAAGGTGGCGCGCACTGAAGCTTTCCTT. Its protein is CASSLEFKVARTEAFL.

With regard to this clone: A far larger clone is one base from this, pointing to a likely read error. The V and J genes are TRBV7-2 and TRBJ2-7, with D unclear. The CDR3 consists of 11 residues. With 1 base removed from V and 4 bases from J, the gap between germline ends came to 2 bases. The germline CDR1 and CDR2 sequences are SGHTA and FQGNSA. CDR3 protein: CASSLEYEQYF. The CDR3 bases are TGTGCCAGCAGCTTAGAATACGAGCAGTACTTC.

On this clone: A far larger clone is one base from this, pointing to a likely read error. This chain connects TRBV29-1 to TRBJ2-1; D ambiguous. With 7 bases removed from V and 4 bases from J, the gap between germline ends came to 11 bases. CDR1 SQVTM and CDR2 ANQGSEA come from the germline V gene. The CDR3 consists of 12 residues. DNA for the CDR3: TGCAGCGCTTATACAAGGTACAATGAGCAGTTCTTC. This gives the protein CSAYTRYNEQFF.

This clone was detected a few times. The rearrangement uses TRBV10-2 and TRBJ2-2; 7 bases agree with TRBD2. In germline, CDR1 is WSHSY, CDR2 SAAADI. The CDR3 spans 15 residues. Trimming took 6 bases from V and 0 from J; bases not matched to a gene: 4. The CDR3 is CASRTAGTNTGELFF. For the CDR3, the DNA is TGCGCCAGCAGGACAGCGGGGACGAACACCGGGGAGCTGTTTTTT.

J is TRBJ2-3 and V is TRBV5-5; 9 nucleotides agree with TRBD1. The CDR3 contains 16 residues. Per germline, CDR1 SGHKS and CDR2 YYEKEE (reference sequence). The V and J ends lost 0 bases and 2 bases, in that order; junction bases with no gene match: 4. CDR3 sequence (DNA): TGTGCCAGCAGCTTGGCGGACAGGGGATTCACAGATACGCAGTATTTT. Residues: CASSLADRGFTDTQYF.

The chain recombines TRBV5-1 with TRBJ2-7; a weak D match, TRBD1 (5 bases). This CDR3 has 17 amino acids. Germline loops: CDR1 SGHRS, CDR2 YFSETQ. V shed 0 bases and J shed 1 base, with 17 bases lying between them. CDR3 residues: CASSLARFLGESYEQYF. The CDR3 DNA reads TGCGCCAGCAGCTTGGCGCGATTTCTAGGGGAATCCTACGAGCAGTACTTC.

The chain joins TRBV29-1 to TRBJ2-1; D remains ambiguous. This CDR3 is built from 16 residues. Trimming removed 8 bases from V and 0 bases from J, with 20 bases in between. Germline V gene lookup returns CDR1 SQVTM and CDR2 ANQGSEA. As DNA, the CDR3 is TGCAGCACCGCTGGGGTCCCTCCGTCCTCCTACAATGAGCAGTTCTTC. Protein product: CSTAGVPPSSYNEQFF.

This clone was seen at least ten times. The chain has TRBV7-9 and TRBJ1-5; 8 nucleotides agree with TRBD1. V trimming: 5 bases; J trimming: 0 bases; junction bases outside the gene matches: 12. Germline assignment: CDR1 SEHNR and CDR2 FQNEAQ (reference sequence). This CDR3 comprises 18 residues. The CDR3 bases are TGTGCCAGCAGCCTAGTAGGCGGGGGACAGGTTAGCAATCAGCCCCAGCATTTT. It translates to CASSLVGGGQVSNQPQHF.

Regarding this clone: Since a much larger clone is just one base distant, this may be a read error. Other nucleotide sequences from this sample produce the same CDR3. The chain employs TRBV18 and TRBJ2-7; 9 bases map to TRBD1. J lost 10 bases, V lost 4 bases, and 8 bases had no gene match. The CDR3 length is 13 residues. CDR1 KGHSH and CDR2 LQKENI come from the germline V gene. In nucleotides, the CDR3 is TGTGCCAGCTCACTCATGGACAGGGGCGAACAGTACTTC. Amino acid sequence: CASSLMDRGEQYF.

As to this clone: A far larger clone is one base from this, pointing to a likely read error. The sample contains more than one DNA sequence encoding this CDR3. The chain combines TRBV29-1 with TRBJ1-2; no clear D. The length of the CDR3 is 12 residues. Looked up from germline, CDR1 is SQVTM and CDR2 is ANQGSEA. The CDR3 coding sequence is TGCAGCGTTGAAGATCTGCTAAGTGGCTACACCTTT. As protein: CSVEDLLSGYTF.

The rearrangement uses TRBV7-6 and TRBJ1-5, with D unresolved. The germline gives CDR1 SGHVS, CDR2 FNYEAQ. The V end lost 5 bases, the J end lost 5 bases, and 7 bases lay between the germline ends. The CDR3 loop spans 12 amino acids. The CDR3 sequence: CASSRTDQPQHF. CDR3 in DNA: TGTGCCAGCAGCCGGACTGATCAGCCCCAGCATTTT.

This chain links TRBV29-1 with TRBJ1-1, with 9 bases matching TRBD1. V lost 6 bases, J lost 3 bases, and 8 bases stayed unmatched. Germline loops: CDR1 SQVTM, CDR2 ANQGSEA. This CDR3 is 14 amino acids long. The CDR3 region has the DNA TGCAGCGTACCAGGGACAGGGCGGGACACTGAAGCTTTCTTT. It specifies CSVPGTGRDTEAFF.

A single count supports this clone. The chain employs TRBV4-3 and TRBJ2-7, with a possible D match to TRBD1 (6 bases). V lost 1 base, J lost 2 bases, and 15 bases lay in between. The CDR3 consists of 16 residues. The germline gives CDR1 LGHNA, CDR2 YSLEER. Here the CDR3 DNA reads TGCGCCAGCAGCCAAGTAAGTCGACAGGCCACCTACGAGCAGTACTTC. Protein sequence: CASSQVSRQATYEQYF.

This clone was seen only a few times. The V call is TRBV4-1, the J call TRBJ2-2; D might be TRBD1 (6 bases). V was trimmed by 2 bases and J by 2 bases, leaving 15 bases between them. Germline CDR1 reads MGHRA; CDR2 reads YSYEKL. The CDR3 totals 17 residues. CDR3 residues: CASSQFAHRANTGELFF. CDR3 coding DNA: TGCGCCAGCAGCCAATTTGCGCACAGGGCCAACACCGGGGAGCTGTTTTTT.

The count of this clone is one. This chain connects TRBV5-8 to TRBJ2-3; perhaps TRBD2 as D (6 bases). Germline loops: CDR1 SGHTS, CDR2 YDEGEE. The CDR3 extends over 14 amino acids. Trimming stripped 8 bases from V and 2 bases from J, with 15 bases between. The CDR3 DNA is TGTGCCAGTAAAGCGGCGGGGCTCACAGATACGCAGTATTTT. It codes for CASKAAGLTDTQYF.

The genes are TRBV30 and TRBJ1-2, with D hard to call. Trimming removed 2 bases at V and 8 bases at J, with 9 bases between. Per the germline V gene, CDR1 is GTSNPN and CDR2 is SVGIG (reference sequence). The CDR3 totals 11 residues. Here the CDR3 reads CAWSLGHGYTF. CDR3 in DNA: TGTGCCTGGAGTTTAGGGCACGGCTACACCTTC.

This chain uses TRBV25-1 with TRBJ1-2, with TRBD1 matching 10 bases. This CDR3 is 14 amino acids long. J lost 4 bases, V lost 3 bases, and 2 bases had no gene match. Germline V gene data show CDR1 as MGHDK and CDR2 as SYGVNS. Written as DNA, the CDR3 is TGTGCCAGCAGTGAGACAGGGGGCATCTATGGCTACACCTTC. Amino acids: CASSETGGIYGYTF.

The V call is TRBV4-1, the J call TRBJ2-5, with 10 bases aligning to TRBD2. With the DNA end fitting TRBJ2-7 better, the J assignment may be wrong. The CDR3 is made up of 14 amino acids. Germline CDR1 is MGHRA and CDR2 is YSYEKL. The CDR3 DNA reads as TGCGCCAGTCAACCACTAGCGGGGCCCTACGAGCAGTACTTC. This gives the protein CASQPLAGPYEQYF.

As concerns this clone: A much larger clone lies one base from this, so it may be a read error. The chain employs TRBV28 and TRBJ1-4; TRBD1 might be the D (5 bases). Trimming shortened V by 6 bases and J by 4 bases, and 18 bases separated the two germline ends. There are 16 residues in the CDR3. CDR1 is MDHEN, CDR2 SYDVKM, per germline. CDR3 coding DNA: TGTGCCAGCAGCCAATTCAGTCTCGGGGGTAATGAAAAACTGTTTTTT. This translates into CASSQFSLGGNEKLFF. Variable domain in full (rest from reference TRBV28 and TRBJ1-4): DVKVTQSSRYLVKRTGEKVFLECVQDMDHENMFWYRQDPGLGLRLIYFSYDVKMKEKGDIPEGYSVSREKKERFSLILESASTNQTSMYLCASSQFSLGGNEKLFFGSGTQLSVL.

Concerning this clone itself: One base away lies a much larger clone, so this may be a sequencing read error. The identical CDR3 is also encoded by other nucleotide sequences in the sample. The rearrangement joins TRBV28 to TRBJ2-5; D unclear. Germline V lookup: CDR1 MDHEN, CDR2 SYDVKM. This CDR3 comprises 13 residues. The DNA of the CDR3 is TGTGCCAGCCGCCTTGAGGACCAGGAGACCCAGTACTTC. Translated: CASRLEDQETQYF.

The CDR3 DNA reads as TGTGCCAGCAGTGAATATTCTAAAGCAGAAGCTTTCTTT. Protein: CASSEYSKAEAFF. The chain carries TRBV25-1 and TRBJ1-1; D not certain. This CDR3 comprises 13 residues. V lost 0 bases and J lost 8, with 10 bases in between. The germline gives CDR1 MGHDK, CDR2 SYGVNS.

This clone was observed a few times. This rearrangement joins TRBV30 to TRBJ2-5, with 8 bases lining up with TRBD2. CDR3 length: 13 residues. Germline V gives CDR1 GTSNPN, CDR2 SVGIG (reference sequence). The J segment lost 4 bases and the V segment lost 3 bases, leaving 4 bases of the junction unmatched. In DNA, the CDR3 is TGTGCCTGGAGCTCCGGGGGGGGAGAGACCCAGTACTTC. The encoded protein is CAWSSGGGETQYF. Combining the CDR3 with reference TRBV30 and TRBJ2-5 gives the whole variable domain SQTIHQWPATLVQPVGSPLSLECTVEGTSNPNLYWYRQAAGRGLQLLFYSVGIGQISSEVPQNLSASRPQDRQFILSSKKLLLSDSGFYLCAWSSGGGETQYFGPGTRLLVL.

This chain connects TRBV10-3 to TRBJ1-1, with 9 bases that match TRBD1. Trimming removed 0 bases from V and 3 bases from J; junction bases left unmatched: 8. The CDR3 runs 17 residues. The V gene's germline CDR1 is ENHRY and CDR2 SYGVKD. As DNA, the CDR3 is TGTGCCATCAGTGAGTCCGCACAGGGGGCTTCAGACACTGAAGCTTTCTTT. Translating gives CAISESAQGASDTEAFF.

This chain uses TRBV10-3 with TRBJ2-7; D may be TRBD2 (5 bases). CDR1 is ENHRY, CDR2 SYGVKD, per germline. The CDR3 spans 12 residues. Trimming cost V 10 bases and J 3 bases, with 13 bases left between them. The CDR3 sequence is CATRENFYEQYF. CDR3 in DNA: TGTGCCACCCGGGAAAACTTCTACGAGCAGTACTTC.

In its sample, this clone was seen a few times. The chain links TRBV4-2 to TRBJ2-7, with 12 positions matching TRBD2. CDR1 and CDR2 from the germline V gene are LGHNA and YNFKEQ. J gave up 7 bases and V 1 base, and 5 bases lay outside the gene matches. CDR3 length: 15 amino acids. DNA of the CDR3: TGTGCCAGCAGCCAAGGGACTAGCGGGATGAAAGAGCAGTACTTC. It yields the protein CASSQGTSGMKEQYF.